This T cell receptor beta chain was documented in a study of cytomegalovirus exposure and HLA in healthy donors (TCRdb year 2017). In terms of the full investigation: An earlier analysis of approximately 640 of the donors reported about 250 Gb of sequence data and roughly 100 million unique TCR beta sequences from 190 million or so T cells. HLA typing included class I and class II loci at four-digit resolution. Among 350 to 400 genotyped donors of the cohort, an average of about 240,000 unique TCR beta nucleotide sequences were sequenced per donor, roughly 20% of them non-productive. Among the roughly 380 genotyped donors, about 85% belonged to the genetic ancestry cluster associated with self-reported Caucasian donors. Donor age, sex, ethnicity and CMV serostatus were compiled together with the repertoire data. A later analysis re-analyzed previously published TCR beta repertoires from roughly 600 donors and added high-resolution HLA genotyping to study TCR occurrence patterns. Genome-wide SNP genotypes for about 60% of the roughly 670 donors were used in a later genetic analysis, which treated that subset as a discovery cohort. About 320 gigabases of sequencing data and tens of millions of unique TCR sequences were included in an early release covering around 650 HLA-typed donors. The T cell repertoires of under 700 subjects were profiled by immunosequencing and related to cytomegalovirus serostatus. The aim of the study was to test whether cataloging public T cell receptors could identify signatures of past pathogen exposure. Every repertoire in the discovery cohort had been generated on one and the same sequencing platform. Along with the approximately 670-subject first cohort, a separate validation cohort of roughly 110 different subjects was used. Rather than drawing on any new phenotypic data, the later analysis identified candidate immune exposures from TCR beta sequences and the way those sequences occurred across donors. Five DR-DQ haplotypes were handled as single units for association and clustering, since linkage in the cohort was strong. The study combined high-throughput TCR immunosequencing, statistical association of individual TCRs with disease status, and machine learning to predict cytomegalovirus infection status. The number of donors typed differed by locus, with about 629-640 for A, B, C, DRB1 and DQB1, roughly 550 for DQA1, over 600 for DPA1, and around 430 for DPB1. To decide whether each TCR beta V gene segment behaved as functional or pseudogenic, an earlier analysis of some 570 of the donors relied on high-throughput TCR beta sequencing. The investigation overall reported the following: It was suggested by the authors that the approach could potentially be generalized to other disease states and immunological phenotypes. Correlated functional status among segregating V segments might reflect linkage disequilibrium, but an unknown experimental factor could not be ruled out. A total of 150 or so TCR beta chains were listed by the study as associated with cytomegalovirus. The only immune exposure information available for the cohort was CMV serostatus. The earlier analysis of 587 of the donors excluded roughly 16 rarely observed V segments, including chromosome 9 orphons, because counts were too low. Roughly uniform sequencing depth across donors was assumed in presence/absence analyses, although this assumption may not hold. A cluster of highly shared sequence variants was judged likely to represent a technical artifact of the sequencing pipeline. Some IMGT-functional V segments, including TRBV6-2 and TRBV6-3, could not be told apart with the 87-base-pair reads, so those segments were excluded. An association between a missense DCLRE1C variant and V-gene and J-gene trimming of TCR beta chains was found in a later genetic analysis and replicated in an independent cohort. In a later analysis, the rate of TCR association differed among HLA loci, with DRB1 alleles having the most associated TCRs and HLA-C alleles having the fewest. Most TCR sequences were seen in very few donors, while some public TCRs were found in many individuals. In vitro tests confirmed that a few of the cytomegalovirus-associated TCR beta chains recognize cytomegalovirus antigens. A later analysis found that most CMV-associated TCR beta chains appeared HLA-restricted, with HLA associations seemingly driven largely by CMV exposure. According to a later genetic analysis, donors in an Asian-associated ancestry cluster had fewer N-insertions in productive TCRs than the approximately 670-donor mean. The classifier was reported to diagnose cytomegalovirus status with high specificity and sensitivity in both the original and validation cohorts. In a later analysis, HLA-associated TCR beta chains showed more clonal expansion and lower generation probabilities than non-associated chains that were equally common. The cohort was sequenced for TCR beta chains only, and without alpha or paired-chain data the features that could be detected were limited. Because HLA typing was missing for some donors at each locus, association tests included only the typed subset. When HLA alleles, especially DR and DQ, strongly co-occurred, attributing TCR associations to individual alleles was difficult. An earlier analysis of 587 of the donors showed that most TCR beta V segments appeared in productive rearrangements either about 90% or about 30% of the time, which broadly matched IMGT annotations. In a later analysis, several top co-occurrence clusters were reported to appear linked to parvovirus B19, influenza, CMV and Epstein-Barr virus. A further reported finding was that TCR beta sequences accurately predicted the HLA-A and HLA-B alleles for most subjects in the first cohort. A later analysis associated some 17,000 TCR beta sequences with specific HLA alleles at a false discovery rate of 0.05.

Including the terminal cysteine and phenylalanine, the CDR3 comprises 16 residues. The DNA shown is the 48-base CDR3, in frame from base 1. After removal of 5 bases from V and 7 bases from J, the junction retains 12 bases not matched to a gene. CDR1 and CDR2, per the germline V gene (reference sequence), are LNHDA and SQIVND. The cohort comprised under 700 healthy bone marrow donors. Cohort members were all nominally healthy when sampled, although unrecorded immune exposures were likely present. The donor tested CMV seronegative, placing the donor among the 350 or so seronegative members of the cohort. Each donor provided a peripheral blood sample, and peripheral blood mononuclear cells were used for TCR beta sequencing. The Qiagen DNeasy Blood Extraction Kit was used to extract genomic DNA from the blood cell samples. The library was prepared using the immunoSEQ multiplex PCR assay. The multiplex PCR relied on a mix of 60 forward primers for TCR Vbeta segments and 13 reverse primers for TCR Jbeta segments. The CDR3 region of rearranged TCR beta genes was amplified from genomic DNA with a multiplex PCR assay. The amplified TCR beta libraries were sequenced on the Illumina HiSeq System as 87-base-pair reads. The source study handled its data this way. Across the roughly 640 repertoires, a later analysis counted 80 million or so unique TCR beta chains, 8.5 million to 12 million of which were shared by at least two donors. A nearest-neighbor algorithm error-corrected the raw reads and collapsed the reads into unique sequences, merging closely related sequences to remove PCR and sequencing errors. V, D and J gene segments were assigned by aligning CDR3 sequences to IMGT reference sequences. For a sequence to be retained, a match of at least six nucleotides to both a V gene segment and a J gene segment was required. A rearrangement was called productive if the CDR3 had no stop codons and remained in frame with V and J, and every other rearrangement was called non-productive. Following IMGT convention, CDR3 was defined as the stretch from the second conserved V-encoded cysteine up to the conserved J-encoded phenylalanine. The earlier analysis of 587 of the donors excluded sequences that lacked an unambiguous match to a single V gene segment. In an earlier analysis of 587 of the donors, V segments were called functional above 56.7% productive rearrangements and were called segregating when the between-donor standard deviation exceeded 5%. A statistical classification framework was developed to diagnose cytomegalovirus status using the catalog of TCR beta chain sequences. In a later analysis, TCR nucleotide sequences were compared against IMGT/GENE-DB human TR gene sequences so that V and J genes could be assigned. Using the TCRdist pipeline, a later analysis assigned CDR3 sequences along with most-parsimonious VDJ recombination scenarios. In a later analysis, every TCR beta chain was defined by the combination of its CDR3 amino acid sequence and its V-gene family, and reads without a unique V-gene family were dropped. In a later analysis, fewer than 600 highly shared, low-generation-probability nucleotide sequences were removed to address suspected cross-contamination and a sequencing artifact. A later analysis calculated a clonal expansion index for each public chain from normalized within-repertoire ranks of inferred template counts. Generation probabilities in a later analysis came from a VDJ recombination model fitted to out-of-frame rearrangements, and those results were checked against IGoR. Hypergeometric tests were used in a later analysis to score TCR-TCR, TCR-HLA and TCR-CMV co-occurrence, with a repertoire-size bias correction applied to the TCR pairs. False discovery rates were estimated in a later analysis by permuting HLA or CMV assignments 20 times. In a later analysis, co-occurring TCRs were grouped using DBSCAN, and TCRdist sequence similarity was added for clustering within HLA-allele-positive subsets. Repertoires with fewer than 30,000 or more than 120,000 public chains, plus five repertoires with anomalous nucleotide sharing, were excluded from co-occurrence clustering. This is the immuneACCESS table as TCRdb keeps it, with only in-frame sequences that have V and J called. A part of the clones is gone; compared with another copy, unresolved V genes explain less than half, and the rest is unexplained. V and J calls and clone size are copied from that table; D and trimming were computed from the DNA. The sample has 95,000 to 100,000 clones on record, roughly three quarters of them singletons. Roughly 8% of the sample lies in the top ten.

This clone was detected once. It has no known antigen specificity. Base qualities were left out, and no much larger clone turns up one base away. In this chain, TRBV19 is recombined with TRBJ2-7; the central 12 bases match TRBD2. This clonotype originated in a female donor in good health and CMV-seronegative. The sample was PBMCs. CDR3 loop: CASSDPGLAGLGEQYF. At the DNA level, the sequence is TGTGCCAGTAGTGATCCGGGACTAGCGGGCCTGGGAGAGCAGTACTTC.